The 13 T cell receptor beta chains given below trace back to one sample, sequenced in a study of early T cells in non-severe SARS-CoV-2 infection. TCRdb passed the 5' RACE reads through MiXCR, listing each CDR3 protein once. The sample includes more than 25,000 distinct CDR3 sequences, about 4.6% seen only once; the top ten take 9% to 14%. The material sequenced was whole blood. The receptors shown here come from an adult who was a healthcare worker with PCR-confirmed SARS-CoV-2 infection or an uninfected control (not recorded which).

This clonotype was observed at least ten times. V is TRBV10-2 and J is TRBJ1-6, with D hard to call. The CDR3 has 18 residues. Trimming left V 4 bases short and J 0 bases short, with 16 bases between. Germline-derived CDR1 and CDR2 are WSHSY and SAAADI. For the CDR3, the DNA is TGCGCCAGCAGTGCCCTTGGGCAGACACCCTCCTATAATTCACCCCTCCACTTT. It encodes CASSALGQTPSYNSPLHF.

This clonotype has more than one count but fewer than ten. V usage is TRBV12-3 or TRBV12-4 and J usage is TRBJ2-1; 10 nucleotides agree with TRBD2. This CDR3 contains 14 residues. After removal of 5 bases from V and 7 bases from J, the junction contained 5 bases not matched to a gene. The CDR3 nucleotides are TGTGCCAGCAGTAGCGGGGGGGCAATAAATGAGCAGTTCTTC. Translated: CASSSGGAINEQFF.

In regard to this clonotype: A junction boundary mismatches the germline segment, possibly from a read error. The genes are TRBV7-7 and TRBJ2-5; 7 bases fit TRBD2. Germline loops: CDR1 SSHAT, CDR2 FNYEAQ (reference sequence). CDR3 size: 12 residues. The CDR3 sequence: CASSTGGTTQYF. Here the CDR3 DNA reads TGTGCTAGCAGCACGGGAGGAACGACCCAGTACTTC.

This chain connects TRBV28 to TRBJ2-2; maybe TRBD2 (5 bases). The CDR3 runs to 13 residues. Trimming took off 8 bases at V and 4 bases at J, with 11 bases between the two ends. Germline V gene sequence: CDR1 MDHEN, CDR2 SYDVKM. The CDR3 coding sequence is TGTGCCAGCCAGGTCCGGGGCACCGGGGAGCTGTTTTTT. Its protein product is CASQVRGTGELFF.

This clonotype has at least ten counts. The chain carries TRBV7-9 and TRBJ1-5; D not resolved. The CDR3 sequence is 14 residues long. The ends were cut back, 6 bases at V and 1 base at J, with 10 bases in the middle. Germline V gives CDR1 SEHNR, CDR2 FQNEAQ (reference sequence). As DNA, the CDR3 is TGTGCCAGCAGTCCGGGCCGCAGCAATCAGCCCCAGCATTTT. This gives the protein CASSPGRSNQPQHF.

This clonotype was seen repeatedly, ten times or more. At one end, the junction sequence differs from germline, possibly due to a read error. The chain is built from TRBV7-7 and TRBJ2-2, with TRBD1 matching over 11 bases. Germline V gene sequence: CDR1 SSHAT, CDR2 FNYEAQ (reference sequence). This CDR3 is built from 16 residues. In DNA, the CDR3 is TGTGCTAGCAGCCCCGGGACAGGGGGGGACACCGGGGAGCTGTTTTTT. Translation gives CASSPGTGGDTGELFF.

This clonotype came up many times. This CDR3 is CASSRWTGGSYGYTF. In DNA form, the CDR3 reads TGTGCCAGCAGCCGTTGGACAGGGGGCAGCTATGGCTACACCTTC. The chain joins TRBV3-1 to TRBJ1-2; the match to TRBD1 covers 11 bases. Trimming at V came to 4 bases and at J to 4 bases, leaving 5 bases not matched to a gene. Germline V lookup: CDR1 LGHDT, CDR2 YNNKEL (reference sequence). The length of the CDR3 is 15 residues.

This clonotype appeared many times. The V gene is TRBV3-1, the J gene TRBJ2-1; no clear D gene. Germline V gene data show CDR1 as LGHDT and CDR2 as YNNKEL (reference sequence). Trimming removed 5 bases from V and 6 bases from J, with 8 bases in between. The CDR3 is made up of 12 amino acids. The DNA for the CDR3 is TGTGCCAGCAGCTCCGGGCCCAATGAGCAGTTCTTC. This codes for CASSSGPNEQFF.

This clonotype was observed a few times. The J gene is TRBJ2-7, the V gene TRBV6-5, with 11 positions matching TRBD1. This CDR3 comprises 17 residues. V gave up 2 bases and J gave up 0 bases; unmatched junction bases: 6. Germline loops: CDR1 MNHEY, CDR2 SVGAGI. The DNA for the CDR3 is TGTGCCAGCAGTTACGGAGGGACAGGGGGAAACTCCTACGAGCAGTACTTC. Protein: CASSYGGTGGNSYEQYF.

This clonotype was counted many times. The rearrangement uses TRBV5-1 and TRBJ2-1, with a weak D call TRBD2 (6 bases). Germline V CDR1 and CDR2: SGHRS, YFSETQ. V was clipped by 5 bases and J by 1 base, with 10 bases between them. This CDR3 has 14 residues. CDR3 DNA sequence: TGCGCCAGCAGTTTAGCGGATTCCTACAATGAGCAGTTCTTC. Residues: CASSLADSYNEQFF.

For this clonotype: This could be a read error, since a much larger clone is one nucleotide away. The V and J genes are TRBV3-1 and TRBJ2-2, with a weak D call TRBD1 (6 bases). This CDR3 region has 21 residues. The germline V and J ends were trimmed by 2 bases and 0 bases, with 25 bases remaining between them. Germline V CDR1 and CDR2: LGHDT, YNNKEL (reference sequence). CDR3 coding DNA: TGTGCCAGCAGCCAATCGAGAGGGACAAGGAACCTTAGGGCGAACACCGGGGAGCTGTTTTTT. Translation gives CASSQSRGTRNLRANTGELFF.

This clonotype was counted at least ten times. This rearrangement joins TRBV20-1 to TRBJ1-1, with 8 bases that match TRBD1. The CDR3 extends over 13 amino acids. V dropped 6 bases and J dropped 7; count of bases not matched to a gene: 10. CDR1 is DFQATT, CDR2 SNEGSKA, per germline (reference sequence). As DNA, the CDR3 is TGCAGTGCCGACAGGGGCGAACATGGTGAAGCTTTCTTT. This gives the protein CSADRGEHGEAFF.

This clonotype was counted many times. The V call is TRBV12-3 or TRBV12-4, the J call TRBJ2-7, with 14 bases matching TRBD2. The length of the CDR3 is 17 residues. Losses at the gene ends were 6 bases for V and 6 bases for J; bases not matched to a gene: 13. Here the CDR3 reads CASSPGGTSGGLGEQYF. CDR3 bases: TGTGCCAGCAGCCCAGGGGGGACTAGCGGGGGCCTCGGCGAGCAGTACTTC.